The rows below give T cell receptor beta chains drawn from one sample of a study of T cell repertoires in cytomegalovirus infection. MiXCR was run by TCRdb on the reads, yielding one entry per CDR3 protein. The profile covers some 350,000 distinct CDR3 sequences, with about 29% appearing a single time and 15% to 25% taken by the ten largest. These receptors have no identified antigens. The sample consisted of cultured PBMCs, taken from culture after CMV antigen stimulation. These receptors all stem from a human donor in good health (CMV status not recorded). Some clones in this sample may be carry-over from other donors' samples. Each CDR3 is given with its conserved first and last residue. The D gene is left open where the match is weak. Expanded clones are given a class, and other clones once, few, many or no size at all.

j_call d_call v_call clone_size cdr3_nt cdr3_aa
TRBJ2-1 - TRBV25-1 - TGTGCCAGCAGTGAATTGGCGCCATTGTACAATGAGCAGTTCTTC CASSELAPLYNEQFF
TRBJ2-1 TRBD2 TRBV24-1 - TGTGCCACCAGTGATGCGACTAGCGCAACCTACAATGAGCAGTTCTTC CATSDATSATYNEQFF
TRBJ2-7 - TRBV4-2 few TGTGCCAGCAGCCAAGAATCGCCAGGAGGAGACGAGCAGTACTTC CASSQESPGGDEQYF
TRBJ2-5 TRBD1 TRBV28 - TGTGCCAGCTCCACCCGACAGGGTTCGGGGACCCAGTACTTC CASSTRQGSGTQYF
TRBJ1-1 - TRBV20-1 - TGCAGTGCTAGATTGTCAGGTTGGCTAGCTTTCTTT CSARLSGWLAFF
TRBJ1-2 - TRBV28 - TGTGCCAGTACGGGGGGGGGGAGGCCCTATGGCTACACCTTC CASTGGGRPYGYTF
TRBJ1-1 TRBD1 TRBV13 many TGTGCCAGCAGCCCGCCGGGACAGGGGAACACTGAAGCTTTCTTT CASSPPGQGNTEAFF
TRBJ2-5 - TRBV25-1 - TGTGCCAGCAGTGAATGGAGGTACCAAGAGACCCAGTACTTC CASSEWRYQETQYF
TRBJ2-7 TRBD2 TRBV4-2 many TGTGCCAGCAGCCAAGTACTAGCGGGATCCTACGAGCAGTACTTC CASSQVLAGSYEQYF
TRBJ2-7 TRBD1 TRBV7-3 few TGTGCCAGCAGCTTAGAAAACAGGGGGTTCAACGAGCAGTACTTC CASSLENRGFNEQYF
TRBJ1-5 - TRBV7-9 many TGTGCCAGCAGCTTAGGAGGTTTTCAGCCCCAGCATTTT CASSLGGFQPQHF
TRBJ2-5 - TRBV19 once TGTGCCATTGGGGGGCCAGAGACCCAGTACTTC CAIGGPETQYF
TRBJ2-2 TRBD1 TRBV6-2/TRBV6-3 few TGTGCCAGCAGCAGATGGACAGGGGAAACCGGGGAGCTGTTTTTT CASSRWTGETGELFF
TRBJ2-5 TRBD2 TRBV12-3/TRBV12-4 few TGTGCCAGCGGGCCTAGCGGAGAGACCCAGTACTTC CASGPSGETQYF
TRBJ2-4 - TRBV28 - TGTGCCAGCAGGACCAGGGTATCGAAAAACATTCAGTACTTC CASRTRVSKNIQYF
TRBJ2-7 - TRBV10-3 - TGTGCCATCAGTGAGTATCAGGAGCAGTACTTC CAISEYQEQYF
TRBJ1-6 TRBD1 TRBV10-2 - TGCGCCAGCAGTCGGGACAGGAGTGCCAAAAGCTCCTATAATTCACCCCTCCACTTT CASSRDRSAKSSYNSPLHF
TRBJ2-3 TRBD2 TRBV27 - TGTGCCAGCAGTCCACTAGCGGGGGGCAGGGCAGATACGCAGTATTTT CASSPLAGGRADTQYF
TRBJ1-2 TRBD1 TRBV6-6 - TGTGCCAGCAGTAGCCAAACAGGGGATGGCTACACCTTC CASSSQTGDGYTF
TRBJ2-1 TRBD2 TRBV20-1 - TGCAGTGCTCCCACTAGCGGGGACTACAATGAGCAGTTCTTC CSAPTSGDYNEQFF
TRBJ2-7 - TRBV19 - TGTGCCAGTAGTGCCACCCAGGGATCCTACGAGCAGTACTTC CASSATQGSYEQYF
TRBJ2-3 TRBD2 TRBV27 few TGTGCCAGCAGTTTGCTACGACTAGCGGGAAGCACAGATACGCAGTATTTT CASSLLRLAGSTDTQYF
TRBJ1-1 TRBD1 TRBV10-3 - TGTGCCATCAGGGGGACAGAGGGCACTGAAGCTTTCTTT CAIRGTEGTEAFF
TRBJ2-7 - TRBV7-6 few TGTGCCAGCAGCTTAGCGTTGGGGGCGCGGGAGCAGTACTTC CASSLALGAREQYF
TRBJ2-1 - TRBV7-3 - TGTGCCAGCAGCCCTACCGGCGTGGGCGATGAGCAGTTCTTC CASSPTGVGDEQFF
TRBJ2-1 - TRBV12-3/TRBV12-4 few TGTGCCAGTTCTCCCAATGAGCAGTTCTTC CASSPNEQFF